Shown below are 4 T cell receptor beta chains from a single sample sequenced in a study of ipilimumab plus nivolumab after autologous stem cell transplantation. Some clones are missing from TCRdb's copy, which holds only in-frame ones; the method was immunoSEQ multiplex PCR. Of fewer than 95,000 clones in the sample, under 85% are singletons; the top ten hold 2.2%. Specimen: PBMCs, collected in a trial of ipilimumab plus nivolumab as post-transplant consolidation. The receptors shown here come from a male donor with diffuse large B-cell lymphoma.

This sequence joins TRBV11-2 and TRBJ1-2, with D maybe TRBD1 (6 bases). The germline V and J ends were trimmed by 5 bases and 2 bases, with 15 bases remaining between them. CDR1 is SGHAT and CDR2 is FQNNGV in the germline V gene. CDR3 length: 15 amino acids. The CDR3 protein is CASSRDGGRNYGYTF. The CDR3 DNA is TGTGCCAGCAGCCGCGACGGGGGGCGCAACTATGGCTACACCTTC.

This chain joins TRBV19 and TRBJ2-5; D gene unclear. This CDR3 comprises 13 residues. Germline CDR1 LNHDA, CDR2 SQIVND (reference sequence). With 5 bases removed from V and 6 bases from J, the gap between germline ends came to 13 bases. CDR3 sequence (DNA): TGTGCCAGTAGTGCGGCAGTTGGTCAGACCCAGTACTTC. It encodes CASSAAVGQTQYF.

The CDR3 loop reads CASSLTSRSTDTQYF. CDR3 nucleotide sequence: TGTGCCAGCAGCTTGACCTCCCGTAGCACAGATACGCAGTATTTT. The chain combines TRBV5-4 with TRBJ2-3; the D is unclear. Trimming took 1 base from V and 0 from J, leaving 9 bases between them. The CDR3 is made up of 15 amino acids. CDR1 is SGHNT, CDR2 YYREEE, per germline (reference sequence).

This clone was counted once. The chain joins TRBV18 to TRBJ1-2, with 8 bases fitting TRBD1. This CDR3 region has 12 residues. After removal of 3 bases from V and 6 bases from J, the junction contained 0 bases not matched to a gene. CDR1 is KGHSH, CDR2 LQKENI, per germline. CDR3 in amino acids: CASSPRGHGYTF. In DNA, the CDR3 is TGTGCCAGCTCACCCAGGGGGCATGGCTACACCTTC.